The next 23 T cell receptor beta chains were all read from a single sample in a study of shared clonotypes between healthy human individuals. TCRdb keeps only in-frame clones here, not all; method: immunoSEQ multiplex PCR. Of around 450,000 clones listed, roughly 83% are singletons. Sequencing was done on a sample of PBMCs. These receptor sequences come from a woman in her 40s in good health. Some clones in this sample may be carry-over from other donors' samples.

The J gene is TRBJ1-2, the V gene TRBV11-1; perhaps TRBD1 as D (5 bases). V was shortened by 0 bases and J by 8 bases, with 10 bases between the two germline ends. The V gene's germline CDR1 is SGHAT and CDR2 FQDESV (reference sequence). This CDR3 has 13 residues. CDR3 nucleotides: TGTGCCAGCAGCTTAGCCTCCGGGACGGGCTACACCTTC. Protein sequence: CASSLASGTGYTF.

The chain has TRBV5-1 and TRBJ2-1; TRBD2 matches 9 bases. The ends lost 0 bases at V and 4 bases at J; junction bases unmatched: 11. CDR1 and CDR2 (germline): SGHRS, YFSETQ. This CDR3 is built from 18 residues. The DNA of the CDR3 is TGCGCCAGCAGCTTGGCCCCGGCGGCCACTAGCGGGTACAATGAGCAGTTCTTC. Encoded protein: CASSLAPAATSGYNEQFF.

In nucleotides, the CDR3 is TGTGCCAGCAGCGTAGGCGGAAAGGGTGGCAATGAGCAGTTCTTC. Protein sequence: CASSVGGKGGNEQFF. The chain combines TRBV9 with TRBJ2-1; D unresolved. Trimming left V 0 bases short and J 6 bases short, with 13 bases between. CDR3 size: 15 residues. Germline V gives CDR1 SGDLS, CDR2 YYNGEE. Full variable domain (missing parts from reference TRBV9 and TRBJ2-1): DSGVTQTPKHLITATGQRVTLRCSPRSGDLSVYWYQQSLDQGLQFLIQYYNGEERAKGNILERFSAQQFPDLHSELNLSSLELGDSALYFCASSVGGKGGNEQFFGPGTRLTVL.

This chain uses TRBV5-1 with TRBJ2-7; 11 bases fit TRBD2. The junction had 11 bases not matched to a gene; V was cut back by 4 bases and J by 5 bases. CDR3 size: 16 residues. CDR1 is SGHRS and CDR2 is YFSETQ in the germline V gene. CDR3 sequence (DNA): TGCGCCAGCAGCCCGAGTTGGACTAGCGGGCCCAACGAGCAGTACTTC. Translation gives CASSPSWTSGPNEQYF.

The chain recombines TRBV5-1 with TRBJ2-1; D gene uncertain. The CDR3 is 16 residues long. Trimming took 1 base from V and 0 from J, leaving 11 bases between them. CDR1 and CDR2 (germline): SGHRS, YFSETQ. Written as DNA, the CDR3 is TGCGCCAGCAGCTTGACTACCCGGAGCTCCTACAATGAGCAGTTCTTC. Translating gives CASSLTTRSSYNEQFF.

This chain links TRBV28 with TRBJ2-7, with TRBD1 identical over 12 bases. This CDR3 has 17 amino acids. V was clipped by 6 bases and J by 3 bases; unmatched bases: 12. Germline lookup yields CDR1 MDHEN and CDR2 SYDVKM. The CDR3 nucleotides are TGTGCCAGCAGGGCCCCGGGACAGGGGGCGCGAGGCTACGAGCAGTACTTC. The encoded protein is CASRAPGQGARGYEQYF.

The CDR3 sequence: CASSLELRGRPKETQYF. Written as DNA, the CDR3 is TGTGCCAGCAGCTTGGAGTTGCGGGGACGGCCCAAAGAGACCCAGTACTTC. The chain is built from TRBV5-5 and TRBJ2-5, with a possible D match to TRBD2 (6 bases). Per the germline V gene, CDR1 is SGHKS and CDR2 is YYEKEE (reference sequence). The V and J ends lost 0 bases and 3 bases respectively, with 18 bases between them. The CDR3 contains 17 residues.

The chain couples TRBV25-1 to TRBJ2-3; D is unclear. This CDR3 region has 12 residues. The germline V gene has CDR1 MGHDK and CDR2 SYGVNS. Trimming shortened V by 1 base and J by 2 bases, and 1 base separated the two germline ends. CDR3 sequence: CASSEFTDTQYF. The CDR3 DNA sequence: TGTGCCAGCAGTGAATTCACAGATACGCAGTATTTT. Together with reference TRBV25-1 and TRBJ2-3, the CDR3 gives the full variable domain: EADIYQTPRYLVIGTGKKITLECSQTMGHDKMYWYQQDPGMELHLIHYSYGVNSTEKGDLSSESTVSRIRTEHFPLTLESARPSHTSQYLCASSEFTDTQYFGPGTRLTVL.

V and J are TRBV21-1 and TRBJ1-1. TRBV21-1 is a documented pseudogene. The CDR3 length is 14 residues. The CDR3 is CASSKRAGQQEAFF. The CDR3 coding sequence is TGTGCCAGCAGCAAACGGGCGGGACAACAAGAAGCTTTCTTT.

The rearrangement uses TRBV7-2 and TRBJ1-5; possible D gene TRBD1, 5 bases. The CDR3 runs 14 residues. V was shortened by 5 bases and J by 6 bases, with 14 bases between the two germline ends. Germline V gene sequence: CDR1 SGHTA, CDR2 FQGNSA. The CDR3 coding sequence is TGTGCCAGCAGCATTTCAGGGAACCCTCAGCCCCAGCATTTT. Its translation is CASSISGNPQPQHF.

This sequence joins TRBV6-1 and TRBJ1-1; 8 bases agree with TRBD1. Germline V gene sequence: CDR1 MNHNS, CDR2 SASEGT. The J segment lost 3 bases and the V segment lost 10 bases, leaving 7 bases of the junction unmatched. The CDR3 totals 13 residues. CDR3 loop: CATRGRLYTEAFF. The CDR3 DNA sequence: TGTGCCACCAGGGGGCGGTTGTACACTGAAGCTTTCTTT.

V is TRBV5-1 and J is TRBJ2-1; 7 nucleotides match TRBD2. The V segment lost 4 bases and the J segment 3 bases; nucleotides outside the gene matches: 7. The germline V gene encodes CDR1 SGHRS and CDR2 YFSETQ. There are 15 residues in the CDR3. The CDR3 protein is CASSPQLADYNEQFF. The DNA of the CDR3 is TGCGCCAGCAGCCCTCAGCTAGCGGACTACAATGAGCAGTTCTTC.

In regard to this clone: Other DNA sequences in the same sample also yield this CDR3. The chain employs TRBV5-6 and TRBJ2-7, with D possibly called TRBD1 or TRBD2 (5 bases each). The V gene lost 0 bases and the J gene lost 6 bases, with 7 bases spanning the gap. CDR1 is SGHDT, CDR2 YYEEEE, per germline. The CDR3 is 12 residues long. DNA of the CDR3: TGTGCCAGCAGCTTGGGGGGGACCGAGCAGTACTTC. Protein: CASSLGGTEQYF.

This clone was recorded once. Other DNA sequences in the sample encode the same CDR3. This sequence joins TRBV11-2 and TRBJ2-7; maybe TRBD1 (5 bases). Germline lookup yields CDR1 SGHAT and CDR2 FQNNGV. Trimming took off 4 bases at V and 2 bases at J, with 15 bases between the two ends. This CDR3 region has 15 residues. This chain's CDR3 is CASSWGTGPTYEQYF. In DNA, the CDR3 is TGTGCCAGCAGCTGGGGCACCGGGCCGACCTACGAGCAGTACTTC. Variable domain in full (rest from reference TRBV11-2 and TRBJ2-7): EAGVAQSPRYKIIEKRQSVAFWCNPISGHATLYWYQQILGQGPKLLIQFQNNGVVDDSQLPKDRFSAERLKGVDSTLKIQPAKLEDSAVYLCASSWGTGPTYEQYFGPGTRLTVT.

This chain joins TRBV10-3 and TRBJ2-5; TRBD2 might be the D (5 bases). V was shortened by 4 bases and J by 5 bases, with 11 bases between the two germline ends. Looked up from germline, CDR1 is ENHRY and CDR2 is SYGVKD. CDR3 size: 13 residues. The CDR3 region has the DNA TGTGCCATCAGTGTCGCCAGCGGCGAGACCCAGTACTTC. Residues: CAISVASGETQYF.

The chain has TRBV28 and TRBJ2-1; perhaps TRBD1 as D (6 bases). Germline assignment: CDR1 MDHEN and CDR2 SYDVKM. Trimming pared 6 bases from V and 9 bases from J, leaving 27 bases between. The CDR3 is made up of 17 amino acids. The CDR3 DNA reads TGTGCCAGCAGCCCCGTGGGTGCGATCAGGGGCAACTTTGAGCAGTTCTTC. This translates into CASSPVGAIRGNFEQFF.

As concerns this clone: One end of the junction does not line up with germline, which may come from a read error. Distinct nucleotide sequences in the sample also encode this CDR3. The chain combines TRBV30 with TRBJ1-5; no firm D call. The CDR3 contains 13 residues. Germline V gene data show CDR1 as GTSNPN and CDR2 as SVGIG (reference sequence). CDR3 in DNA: TGTGCTTGGAATCATAATAGCAATCAGCCCCAGCATTTT. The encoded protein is CAWNHNSNQPQHF.

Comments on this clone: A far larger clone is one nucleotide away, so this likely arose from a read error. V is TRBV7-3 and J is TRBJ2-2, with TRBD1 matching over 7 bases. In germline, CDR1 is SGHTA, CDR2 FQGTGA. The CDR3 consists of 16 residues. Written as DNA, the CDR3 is TGTGCCAACAGCTCGACAGGGTTTGCATCCACCGGGGAGCTGTTTTTT. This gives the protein CANSSTGFASTGELFF. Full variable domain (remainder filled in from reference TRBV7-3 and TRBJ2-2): GAGVSQTPSNKVTEKGKYVELRCDPISGHTALYWYRQSLGQGPEFLIYFQGTGAADDSGLPNDRFFAVRPEGSVSTLKIQRTERGDSAVYLCANSSTGFASTGELFFGEGSRLTVL.

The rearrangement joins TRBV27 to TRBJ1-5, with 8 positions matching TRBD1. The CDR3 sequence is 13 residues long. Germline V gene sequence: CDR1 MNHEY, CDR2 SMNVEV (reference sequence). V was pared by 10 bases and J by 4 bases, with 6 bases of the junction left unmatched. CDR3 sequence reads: CAITGGGNQPQHF. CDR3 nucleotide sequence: TGTGCCATCACAGGGGGGGGGAATCAGCCCCAGCATTTT.

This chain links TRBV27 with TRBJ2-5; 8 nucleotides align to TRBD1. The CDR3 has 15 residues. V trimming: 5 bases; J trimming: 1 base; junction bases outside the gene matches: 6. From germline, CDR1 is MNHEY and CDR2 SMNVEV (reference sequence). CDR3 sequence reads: CASSAMGQAQETQYF. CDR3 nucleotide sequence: TGTGCCAGCAGTGCCATGGGACAGGCCCAAGAGACCCAGTACTTC.

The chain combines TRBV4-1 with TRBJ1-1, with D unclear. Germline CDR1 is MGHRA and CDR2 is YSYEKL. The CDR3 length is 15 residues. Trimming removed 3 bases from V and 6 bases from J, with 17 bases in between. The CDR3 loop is CASSHPQVSGPEAFF. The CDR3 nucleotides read TGCGCCAGCAGCCACCCCCAGGTTTCCGGGCCTGAAGCTTTCTTT.

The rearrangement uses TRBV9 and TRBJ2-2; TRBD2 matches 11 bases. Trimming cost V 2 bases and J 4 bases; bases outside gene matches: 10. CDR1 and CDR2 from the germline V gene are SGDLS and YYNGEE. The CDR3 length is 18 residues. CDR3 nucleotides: TGTGCCAGCAGCGTTGGCCTAGCGGGAGGTTCGGGCACCGGGGAGCTGTTTTTT. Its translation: CASSVGLAGGSGTGELFF.

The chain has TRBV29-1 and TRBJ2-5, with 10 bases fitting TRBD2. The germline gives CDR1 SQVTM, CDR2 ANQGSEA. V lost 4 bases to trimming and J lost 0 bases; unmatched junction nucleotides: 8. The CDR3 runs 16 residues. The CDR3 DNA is TGCAGCGTTGTATCGGGACTAGCGAAGTACCAAGAGACCCAGTACTTC. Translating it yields CSVVSGLAKYQETQYF.